These T cell receptor beta chains were read from a single sample in a study of type 1 and type 2 diabetes patients. TCRdb independently ran MiXCR on the multiplex PCR reads; one entry per CDR3 protein. The sample shows 280,000 or so distinct CDR3 sequences, roughly 50% of them seen only once. The source material was peripheral blood mononuclear cells (PBMCs). These receptor sequences come from a man aged 18 to 35 with type 2 diabetes. CDR3s include the opening cysteine and the closing phenylalanine or tryptophan. The D gene is left open where the match is weak. Some rows mark clone size as missing; the rest say once, few, many or name a class of expanded clone.

>TRBJ2-1|.|once|TRBV6-5
CASSYSYYSDKQFF
TGTGCCAGCAGTTACTCCTACTACTCCGATAAGCAGTTCTTC
>TRBJ2-7|.|.|TRBV28
CASSQDGRARQYF
TGTGCCAGCAGCCAAGATGGCAGGGCAAGGCAGTACTTC
>TRBJ1-1|.|.|TRBV2
CASRAAYTEAFF
TGTGCCAGCAGAGCAGCTTACACTGAAGCTTTCTTT
>TRBJ2-7|.|many|TRBV2
CASKGEGAVHEQYF
TGTGCCAGCAAGGGGGAGGGGGCCGTCCACGAGCAGTACTTC
>TRBJ2-5|TRBD2|.|TRBV6-5
CASSYRAGGFQTQYF
TGTGCCAGCAGTTACAGGGCGGGAGGGTTCCAAACCCAGTACTTC
>TRBJ2-5|TRBD2|medium-sized|TRBV24-1
CATSDSRTRKETQYF
TGTGCCACCAGTGATTCCCGGACTAGAAAAGAGACCCAGTACTTC
>TRBJ1-2|TRBD1|.|TRBV30
CARHGAGGSYGYTF
TGTGCCCGCCACGGGGCAGGGGGAAGTTATGGCTACACCTTC
>TRBJ2-7|.|.|TRBV20-1
CSASKILAYEQYF
TGCAGTGCTAGTAAGATTCTGGCCTACGAGCAGTACTTC
>TRBJ1-1|.|.|TRBV19
CASSIVGGANTEAFF
TGTGCCAGTAGTATTGTCGGGGGCGCGAACACTGAAGCTTTCTTT
>TRBJ2-7|.|.|TRBV28
CASSTGGPSYEQYF
TGTGCCAGCTCCACCGGGGGACCCTCCTACGAGCAGTACTTC
>TRBJ2-7|.|many|TRBV2
CASSDSPRQYF
TGTGCCAGCAGCGACAGTCCGAGGCAGTACTTC
>TRBJ2-7|TRBD2|.|TRBV30
CAWSRLAGAREQYF
TGTGCCTGGAGTAGACTAGCGGGAGCTCGGGAGCAGTACTTC
>TRBJ2-1|TRBD2|.|TRBV7-2
CASSVLAGVNNEQFF
TGTGCCAGCAGCGTATTAGCGGGAGTAAACAATGAGCAGTTCTTC
>TRBJ2-3|.|few|TRBV7-6
CASSRTYSSTDTQYF
TGTGCCAGCAGTCGGACATACAGTAGCACAGATACGCAGTATTTT
>TRBJ1-6|.|few|TRBV13
CASSLETASPLHF
TGTGCCAGCAGCTTAGAGACAGCTTCACCCCTCCACTTT
>TRBJ2-5|TRBD1|.|TRBV25-1
CASSLPKTGGETQYF
TGTGCCAGCAGTCTCCCGAAAACAGGGGGCGAGACCCAGTACTTC
>TRBJ1-4|.|.|TRBV6-1
CASSPRTVTNEKLFF
TGTGCCAGCAGTCCCCGGACAGTTACGAATGAAAAACTGTTTTTT
>TRBJ1-2|.|.|TRBV7-3
CASSFGGQHGYTF
TGTGCCAGCAGCTTTGGCGGACAGCATGGCTACACCTTC
>TRBJ2-2|.|.|TRBV19
CASSIPTGELFF
TGTGCCAGTAGCATTCCAACCGGGGAGCTGTTTTTT
>TRBJ2-5|TRBD1|.|TRBV19
CASSVQGARTQYF
TGTGCCAGTAGTGTCCAGGGGGCCCGGACCCAGTACTTC
>TRBJ2-2|.|.|TRBV6-1
CASSWGSLLNTGELFF
TGTGCCAGCAGCTGGGGGTCCCTTTTGAACACCGGGGAGCTGTTTTTT
>TRBJ2-7|TRBD1|.|TRBV7-2
CASSLGLGGVGYEQYF
TGTGCCAGCAGCTTAGGCCTAGGGGGCGTCGGGTACGAGCAGTACTTC
>TRBJ1-1|.|few|TRBV6-6
CASSYGYTEAFF
TGTGCCAGCAGTTACGGCTACACTGAAGCTTTCTTT